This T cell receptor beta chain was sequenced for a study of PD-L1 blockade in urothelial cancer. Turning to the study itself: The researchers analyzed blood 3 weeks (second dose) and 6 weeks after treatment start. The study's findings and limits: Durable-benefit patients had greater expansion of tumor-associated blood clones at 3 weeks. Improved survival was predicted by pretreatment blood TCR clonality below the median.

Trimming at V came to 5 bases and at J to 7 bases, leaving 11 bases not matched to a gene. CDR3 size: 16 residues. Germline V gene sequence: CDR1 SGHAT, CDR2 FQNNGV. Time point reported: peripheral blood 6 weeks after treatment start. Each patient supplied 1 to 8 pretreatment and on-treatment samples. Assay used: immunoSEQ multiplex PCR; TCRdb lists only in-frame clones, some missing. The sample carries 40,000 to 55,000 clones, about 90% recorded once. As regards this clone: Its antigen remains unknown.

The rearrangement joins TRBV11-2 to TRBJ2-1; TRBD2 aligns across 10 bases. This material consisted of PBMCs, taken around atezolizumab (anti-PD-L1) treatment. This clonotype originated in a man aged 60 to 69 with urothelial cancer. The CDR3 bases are TGTGCCAGCAGCCCCCCCGGCAGGACTAGCGGAAATGAGCAGTTCTTC. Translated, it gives CASSPPGRTSGNEQFF.